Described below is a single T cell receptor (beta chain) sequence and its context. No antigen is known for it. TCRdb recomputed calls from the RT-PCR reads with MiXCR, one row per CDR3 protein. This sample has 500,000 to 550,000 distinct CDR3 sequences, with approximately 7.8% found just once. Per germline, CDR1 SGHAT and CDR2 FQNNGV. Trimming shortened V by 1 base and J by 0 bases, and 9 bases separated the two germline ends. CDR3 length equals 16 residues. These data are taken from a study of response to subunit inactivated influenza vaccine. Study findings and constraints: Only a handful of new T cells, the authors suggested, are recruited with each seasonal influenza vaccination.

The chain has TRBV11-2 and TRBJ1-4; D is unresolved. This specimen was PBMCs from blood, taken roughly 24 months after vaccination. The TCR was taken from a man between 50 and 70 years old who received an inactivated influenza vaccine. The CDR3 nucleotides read TGTGCCAGCAGCTTAGGTCAGCTGGCAACTAATGAAAAACTGTTTTTT. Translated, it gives CASSLGQLATNEKLFF.